Listed here are 7 T cell receptor beta chains from one sample, sequenced in a study of blood T cell repertoires in COVID-19. The assay was immunoSEQ multiplex PCR, and TCRdb's table has in-frame clones only and misses some. This table holds hundreds of thousands of clones, around 81% found once. The sample comprised PBMCs or T cells enriched from blood (not recorded which). The source is a man between 25 and 39 years old with acute COVID-19.

The J gene is TRBJ1-2, the V gene TRBV29-1; D not resolved. The germline V and J ends were trimmed by 7 bases and 5 bases, with 17 bases remaining between them. This CDR3 has 13 amino acids. Germline CDR1 SQVTM, CDR2 ANQGSEA. The CDR3 DNA sequence: TGCAGCGGGAAGACGTCAGGCTGGTATGGCTACACCTTC. Its translation is CSGKTSGWYGYTF.

This clone was counted a few times. The chain has TRBV19 and TRBJ1-2; no reliable D call. The germline CDR1 and CDR2 sequences are LNHDA and SQIVND (reference sequence). Trimming left V 4 bases short and J 3 bases short, with 15 bases between. There are 15 residues in the CDR3. CDR3 coding DNA: TGTGCCAGTAGTACCCCCCTTCGGAGAGACTATGGCTACACCTTC. Its translation is CASSTPLRRDYGYTF. Filled out from reference TRBV19 and TRBJ1-2, the complete variable domain reads DGGITQSPKYLFRKEGQNVTLSCEQNLNHDAMYWYRQDPGQGLRLIYYSQIVNDFQKGDIAEGYSVSREKKESFPLTVTSAQKNPTAFYLCASSTPLRRDYGYTFGSGTRLTVV.

DNA of the CDR3: TGCGCCAGCAGCGTAGCGGGGCAGGGAGAGCAGTACTTC. This gives the protein CASSVAGQGEQYF. The chain uses TRBV5-1 and TRBJ2-7; 8 bases align to TRBD2. The germline CDR1 and CDR2 sequences are SGHRS and YFSETQ. This CDR3 has 13 residues. V was pared by 4 bases and J by 7 bases, with 7 bases of the junction left unmatched.

The chain uses TRBV18 and TRBJ2-5; 9 bases match TRBD1. CDR1 and CDR2 (germline): KGHSH, LQKENI. The CDR3 covers 16 residues. V trimming: 4 bases; J trimming: 2 bases; junction bases outside the gene matches: 8. The CDR3 loop reads CASSLFTGTGQETQYF. Written as DNA, the CDR3 is TGTGCCAGCTCACTCTTTACCGGGACAGGGCAAGAGACCCAGTACTTC.

This chain uses TRBV12-1 with TRBJ2-7; the DNA was not compared with TRBD1, the D call given in the table. TRBV12-1 counts as a pseudogene. The CDR3 consists of 14 residues. Here the CDR3 DNA reads TGTGCCAGCAGCTTTGGGACAGGGCCTGACGAGCAGTACTTC. Protein sequence: CASSFGTGPDEQYF.

Worth noting for this clone: At the DNA level, this CDR3 is encoded by other sequences in the same sample as well. This chain links TRBV27 with TRBJ1-2; 8 nucleotides line up with TRBD1. Germline assignment: CDR1 MNHEY and CDR2 SMNVEV (reference sequence). The ends lost 3 bases at V and 2 bases at J; junction bases unmatched: 2. The CDR3 has 14 residues. This CDR3 reads CASSFRGLNYGYTF. The CDR3 DNA reads as TGTGCCAGCAGTTTCAGGGGGCTAAACTATGGCTACACCTTC.

The chain employs TRBV11-3 and TRBJ1-1; 7 nucleotides match TRBD1. V was pared by 0 bases and J by 8 bases, with 12 bases of the junction left unmatched. CDR3 size: 16 residues. CDR1 is SGHNT, CDR2 YENEEA, per germline. DNA for the CDR3: TGTGCCAGCAGCTTAGATACCCTACAGGGGTGGGGGGAAGCTTTCTTT. Translation: CASSLDTLQGWGEAFF.